This entry describes one T cell receptor (beta chain). The data stem from a study of technical replicates of blood from several donors. The germline gives CDR1 SNHLY, CDR2 FYNNEI. The J segment lost 1 base and the V segment lost 4 bases, leaving 6 bases of the junction unmatched. The CDR3 contains 16 residues. Clones were sequenced by immunoSEQ multiplex PCR, and TCRdb holds only the in-frame ones, with some missing. The sample holds tens of thousands of clones, approximately 95% seen once. This TCR was sampled from a human donor in good health. V gene TRBV2 combines with J gene TRBJ2-1, with 8 bases identical to TRBD2. Sequenced material: T cells isolated from PBMCs. In nucleotides, the CDR3 is TGTGCCAGCAGTGGTCGGTTAGCGGGATCCTACAATGAGCAGTTCTTC. Translation: CASSGRLAGSYNEQFF.